These 13 T cell receptor beta chains were all obtained from the same sample, sequenced in a study of blood T cell repertoires in COVID-19. The repertoire was sequenced with immunoSEQ multiplex PCR; TCRdb's copy has only in-frame clones and lacks some. This sample has hundreds of thousands of clones, with 85% to 90% found just once. Sequencing was carried out using peripheral blood. The source of these receptors is a woman in her 30s with COVID-19, enrolled during active disease.

This clone was detected only once. This chain joins TRBV3-1 (or the pseudogene TRBV3-2) and TRBJ2-2; the D gene is possibly TRBD2 (5 bases). Per germline, CDR1 LGHDT and CDR2 YNNKEL (reference sequence). Trimming left V 4 bases short and J 5 bases short, with 11 bases between. This CDR3 comprises 14 residues. For the CDR3, the DNA is TGTGCCAGCAGCCCACCGAGGGAGACCGGGGAGCTGTTTTTT. As protein: CASSPPRETGELFF.

V is TRBV2 and J is TRBJ2-7, with TRBD1 matching 7 bases. V shed 4 bases and J 6 bases; nucleotides not matched to a gene: 15. CDR3 length: 16 amino acids. Germline V lookup: CDR1 SNHLY, CDR2 FYNNEI. Here the CDR3 reads CASSGDATGKVTEQYF. Here the CDR3 DNA reads TGTGCCAGCAGTGGGGATGCGACAGGGAAGGTTACCGAGCAGTACTTC. Full variable domain (remainder filled in from reference TRBV2 and TRBJ2-7): EPEVTQTPSHQVTQMGQEVILRCVPISNHLYFYWYRQILGQKVEFLVSFYNNEISEKSEIFDDQFSVERPDGSNFTLKIRSTKLEDSAMYFCASSGDATGKVTEQYFGPGTRLTVT.

The chain is built from TRBV5-1 and TRBJ2-3, with a possible D match to TRBD1 (6 bases). This CDR3 comprises 14 residues. The germline V gene encodes CDR1 SGHRS and CDR2 YFSETQ. V was pared by 5 bases and J by 2 bases, with 12 bases between. The CDR3 DNA follows: TGCGCCAGCAGGCCAGGGGATTTCACAGATACGCAGTATTTT. Protein: CASRPGDFTDTQYF.

The V call is TRBV12-3 or TRBV12-4, the J call TRBJ1-1; D gene ambiguous. This CDR3 comprises 13 residues. V was cut by 5 bases and J by 6 bases, with 13 bases left in between. The CDR3 sequence: CASSVKGGAEAFF. The CDR3 DNA reads as TGTGCCAGCAGTGTGAAGGGAGGAGCTGAAGCTTTCTTT.

On this clone: This sample includes further DNA sequences coding for the same CDR3. The chain uses TRBV24-1 and TRBJ1-1, with D maybe TRBD1 (6 bases). Germline lookup yields CDR1 KGHDR and CDR2 SFDVKD. The CDR3 is made up of 14 amino acids. Trimming removed 5 bases at V and 1 base at J, with 10 bases between. The CDR3 region is CATSAGQGNTEAFF. In DNA form, the CDR3 reads TGTGCCACCAGTGCGGGACAAGGGAACACTGAAGCTTTCTTT.

As concerns this clone: The sample has other DNA sequences that encode this CDR3 too. The gene calls are TRBV18 and TRBJ1-1, with 7 bases that match TRBD1. V was clipped by 4 bases and J by 4 bases; unmatched bases: 3. Germline CDR1 and CDR2: KGHSH and LQKENI. There are 13 residues in the CDR3. CDR3 bases: TGTGCCAGCTCACTGACAGGGAGCACTGAAGCTTTCTTT. Its translation: CASSLTGSTEAFF. Together with reference TRBV18 and TRBJ1-1, the CDR3 gives the full variable domain: NAGVMQNPRHLVRRRGQEARLRCSPMKGHSHVYWYRQLPEEGLKFMVYLQKENIIDESGMPKERFSAEFPKEGPSILRIQQVVRGDSAAYFCASSLTGSTEAFFGQGTRLTVV.

The gene calls are TRBV12-3 or TRBV12-4 and TRBJ1-2; unclear D gene. V was trimmed by 7 bases and J by 4 bases, leaving 13 bases between them. The CDR3 has 13 residues. CDR3 region: CASTDSTGYGYTF. CDR3 DNA: TGTGCCAGCACCGATTCGACGGGCTATGGCTACACCTTC.

This clone was seen once. The CDR3 loop is CASSPRTGMVFTEAFF. The DNA for the CDR3 is TGTGCCAGCAGCCCACGGACAGGGATGGTGTTCACTGAAGCTTTCTTT. This chain connects TRBV7-9 to TRBJ1-1; 8 bases agree with TRBD1. The germline CDR1 and CDR2 sequences are SEHNR and FQNEAQ (reference sequence). The CDR3 loop spans 16 amino acids. The ends lost 5 bases at V and 4 bases at J; junction bases unmatched: 12.

The rearrangement links TRBV30 to TRBJ2-1; 11 bases match TRBD1. The trim removed 5 bases at V and 8 bases at J, leaving 5 bases unmatched. Per germline, CDR1 GTSNPN and CDR2 SVGIG (reference sequence). The CDR3 covers 13 residues. The CDR3, as DNA: TGTGCCTGGGGACAGGGGGCCGGAGATGAGCAGTTCTTC. Its protein product is CAWGQGAGDEQFF.

J is TRBJ1-6 and V is TRBV18; D not resolved. CDR1 KGHSH and CDR2 LQKENI come from the germline V gene. This CDR3 has 15 residues. Trimming took off 2 bases at V and 0 bases at J, with 5 bases between the two ends. CDR3 region: CASSPESSYNSPLHF. For the CDR3, the DNA is TGTGCCAGCTCACCAGAGAGCTCCTATAATTCACCCCTCCACTTT.

This clone was detected once. This chain links TRBV6-2 or TRBV6-3 with TRBJ1-5; 10 nucleotides align to TRBD1. With V trimmed by 5 bases and J by 2 bases, 12 bases remained unmatched. Germline lookup yields CDR1 MNHEY and CDR2 SVGEGT. The CDR3 is 18 amino acids. The CDR3 DNA reads as TGTGCCAGCAGTACCCGGAGACAGGGGGCAATAGGCAATCAGCCCCAGCATTTT. The encoded protein is CASSTRRQGAIGNQPQHF.

This clone was found once. The chain carries TRBV9 and TRBJ1-6; D is uncertain. Trimming cost V 0 bases and J 7 bases, with 8 bases left between them. The CDR3 length is 14 residues. Germline V gives CDR1 SGDLS, CDR2 YYNGEE. As DNA, the CDR3 is TGTGCCAGCAGCGTAGGAGGTGGGAATTCACCCCTCCACTTT. The encoded protein is CASSVGGGNSPLHF.

V gene TRBV28 combines with J gene TRBJ2-7; 10 bases map to TRBD1. Germline V CDR1 and CDR2: MDHEN, SYDVKM. This CDR3 has 14 residues. J lost 4 bases, V lost 6 bases, and 6 bases had no gene match. The CDR3 bases are TGTGCCAGCAGCCCTGGACAGGGGGAGTACGAGCAGTACTTC. The encoded protein is CASSPGQGEYEQYF.